What follows are 30 T cell receptor beta chains derived from one specimen sequenced in a study of T cells in Graves' hyperthyroidism and ophthalmopathy. There were TCR beta CDR3 regions amplified from RNA transcripts. Researchers ran a first-round RT-PCR on the TCR CDR3 using the HTBI primer set. One entry per CDR3 protein results from TCRdb running MiXCR on the multiplex PCR reads. The repertoire includes 300,000 to 450,000 distinct CDR3 sequences, roughly 18% of them detected once, and around two fifths sits in the top ten. The specimen was blood. Receptors were obtained from a man aged 18 to 35 with Graves' ophthalmopathy.

This clonotype turned up a few times. This sequence joins TRBV6-1 and TRBJ1-1; TRBD1 matches at 7 bases. The CDR3 spans 14 residues. Per the germline V gene, CDR1 is MNHNS and CDR2 is SASEGT. V was pared by 7 bases and J by 1 base, with 6 bases of the junction left unmatched. The CDR3 here is CASMAGGSNTEAFF. CDR3 bases: TGTGCCAGCATGGCAGGGGGTTCGAACACTGAAGCTTTCTTT.

The chain has TRBV20-1 and TRBJ1-2; TRBD1 agrees at 7 bases. CDR3 size: 11 residues. Germline V gene sequence: CDR1 DFQATT, CDR2 SNEGSKA (reference sequence). V gave up 6 bases and J gave up 7 bases; unmatched junction bases: 5. The CDR3 DNA follows: TGCAGTGCCTCGACAGGGCCTGGCTACACCTTC. Protein sequence: CSASTGPGYTF.

The chain joins TRBV5-1 to TRBJ2-1, with D possibly called TRBD1 or TRBD2 (5 bases each). Germline values: CDR1 SGHRS, CDR2 YFSETQ. This CDR3 is 14 amino acids long. Trimming took off 4 bases at V and 6 bases at J, with 14 bases between the two ends. The DNA for the CDR3 is TGCGCCAGCAGCCCTTCCGGGGCAGTCAATGAGCAGTTCTTC. The encoded protein is CASSPSGAVNEQFF.

The chain has TRBV5-1 and TRBJ2-5; D gene ambiguous. The CDR3 runs to 16 residues. Germline V lookup: CDR1 SGHRS, CDR2 YFSETQ. V shed 4 bases and J shed 5 bases, with 21 bases lying between them. The CDR3 DNA sequence: TGCGCCAGCAGCGTGGCTGACGCCCGGCGTGGGGAGACCCAGTACTTC. It translates to CASSVADARRGETQYF.

In its sample, this clonotype was seen many times. The chain employs TRBV12-3 or TRBV12-4 and TRBJ1-1, with D hard to call. V lost 5 bases, J lost 3 bases, and 7 bases lay in between. CDR3 length: 12 residues. The DNA of the CDR3 is TGTGCCAGCAGTCCCGGCGACACTGAAGCTTTCTTT. Translation: CASSPGDTEAFF.

The table lists this clonotype with many counts. The chain has TRBV27 and TRBJ1-6; D is unresolved. Germline CDR1 MNHEY, CDR2 SMNVEV (reference sequence). The CDR3 loop spans 17 amino acids. Trimming stripped 7 bases from V and 8 bases from J, with 24 bases between. Written as DNA, the CDR3 is TGTGCCAGCACAACCAATTACCCCCCGAGTATTGATTCACCCCTCCACTTT. Translated, it gives CASTTNYPPSIDSPLHF.

V gene TRBV12-3 or TRBV12-4 combines with J gene TRBJ2-7, with D tentatively TRBD2 (5 bases). V lost 7 bases and J 7 bases, leaving 14 bases between the germline ends. The length of the CDR3 is 12 residues. The CDR3, as DNA: TGTGCCAGCACCCTGTCGGGGTCGGAGCAGTACTTC. It translates to CASTLSGSEQYF.

At least ten counts were recorded for this clonotype. The chain carries TRBV7-9 and TRBJ2-1, with TRBD2 matching over 11 bases. The CDR3 extends over 15 amino acids. V lost 3 bases, J lost 7 bases, and 5 bases stayed unmatched. The V gene's germline CDR1 is SEHNR and CDR2 FQNEAQ (reference sequence). The DNA for the CDR3 is TGTGCCAGCAGCTTTGTCCGACTAGCGGGGAATGAGCAGTTCTTC. This translates into CASSFVRLAGNEQFF. Drawing the rest from reference TRBV7-9 and TRBJ2-1, the complete variable domain is DTGVSQNPRHKITKRGQNVTFRCDPISEHNRLYWYRQTLGQGPEFLTYFQNEAQLEKSRLLSDRFSAERPKGSFSTLEIQRTEQGDSAMYLCASSFVRLAGNEQFFGPGTRLTVL.

The V gene is TRBV20-1, the J gene TRBJ1-4, with D perhaps matching TRBD1 (5 bases). This CDR3 is 15 amino acids long. Germline V gene lookup returns CDR1 DFQATT and CDR2 SNEGSKA (reference sequence). Deletions cut 0 bases from V and 5 bases from J, with 13 bases between. Here the CDR3 DNA reads TGCAGTGCTAGAGAGCCGGGGGATTCAAATGAAAAACTGTTTTTT. Protein product: CSAREPGDSNEKLFF.

In its sample, this clonotype was seen many times. The chain recombines TRBV20-1 with TRBJ2-7; TRBD1 matches 11 bases. The germline V gene encodes CDR1 DFQATT and CDR2 SNEGSKA (reference sequence). This CDR3 comprises 13 residues. J lost 6 bases, V lost 6 bases, and 7 bases had no gene match. DNA of the CDR3: TGCAGTGCCCCGGGACAGGGGGTGATCGAGCAGTACTTC. Encoded protein: CSAPGQGVIEQYF.

This clonotype was observed many times. This chain uses TRBV20-1 with TRBJ1-2, with no clear D. The CDR3 consists of 12 residues. V was clipped by 1 base and J by 6 bases, with 9 bases between them. The germline V gene encodes CDR1 DFQATT and CDR2 SNEGSKA (reference sequence). The CDR3: CSARVPLHGYTF. In DNA, the CDR3 is TGCAGTGCTAGAGTACCCTTGCATGGCTACACCTTC.

This clonotype was observed a handful of times. This chain uses TRBV6-5 with TRBJ2-5, with D perhaps being TRBD1 or TRBD2 (6 bases each). CDR3 length: 15 amino acids. V was trimmed by 2 bases and J by 0 bases, leaving 10 bases between them. Germline values: CDR1 MNHEY, CDR2 SVGAGI. This chain's CDR3 is CASSYRGPYQETQYF. The CDR3 DNA reads TGTGCCAGCAGTTACCGGGGGCCGTACCAAGAGACCCAGTACTTC.

The sample holds many counts of this clonotype. V usage is TRBV7-3 and J usage is TRBJ2-2; D call uncertain. The V end was cut by 2 bases, the J end by 1 base, with 5 bases between. Germline loops: CDR1 SGHTA, CDR2 FQGTGA. CDR3 length: 14 amino acids. CDR3 nucleotide sequence: TGTGCCAGCAGCTTAGGTCTGAACACCGGGGAGCTGTTTTTT. Encoded protein: CASSLGLNTGELFF.

The chain carries TRBV7-9 and TRBJ1-5, with D possibly being TRBD1 (6 bases). Trimming took 5 bases from V and 4 from J, leaving 15 bases between them. The CDR3 is 15 residues long. The germline gives CDR1 SEHNR, CDR2 FQNEAQ (reference sequence). In nucleotides, the CDR3 is TGTGCCAGCAGCCCACCAGGGGATTGGAATCAGCCCCAGCATTTT. Translated, it gives CASSPPGDWNQPQHF. Together with reference TRBV7-9 and TRBJ1-5, the CDR3 gives the full variable domain: DTGVSQNPRHKITKRGQNVTFRCDPISEHNRLYWYRQTLGQGPEFLTYFQNEAQLEKSRLLSDRFSAERPKGSFSTLEIQRTEQGDSAMYLCASSPPGDWNQPQHFGDGTRLSIL.

J is TRBJ1-2 and V is TRBV6-5, with 7 bases aligning to TRBD1. V lost 0 bases and J lost 0; bases outside the gene matches: 1. Germline values: CDR1 MNHEY, CDR2 SVGAGI. The CDR3 runs to 15 residues. CDR3 sequence reads: CASSYSGQPNYGYTF. The DNA of the CDR3 is TGTGCCAGCAGTTACTCGGGACAGCCTAACTATGGCTACACCTTC.

This clonotype has just a few counts. This rearrangement joins TRBV28 to TRBJ1-5, with a possible D match to TRBD1 (6 bases). The germline V gene encodes CDR1 MDHEN and CDR2 SYDVKM. The CDR3 is made up of 13 amino acids. V was shortened by 10 bases and J by 8 bases, with 18 bases between the two germline ends. CDR3 DNA sequence: TGTGCCACCGGGGGGACAATAGTTGAGCCCCAGCATTTT. The encoded protein is CATGGTIVEPQHF.

The chain employs TRBV6-1 and TRBJ2-1; TRBD2 is a possible D gene (7 bases). Trimming pared 0 bases from V and 8 bases from J, leaving 11 bases between. Looked up from germline, CDR1 is MNHNS and CDR2 is SASEGT. This CDR3 comprises 14 residues. The CDR3 nucleotides are TGTGCCAGCAGTGAAGCGGGGGGGCGTCATGAGCAGTTCTTC. It codes for CASSEAGGRHEQFF.

This clonotype was seen a handful of times. This rearrangement joins TRBV20-1 to TRBJ1-1, with D perhaps matching TRBD1 (5 bases). Germline CDR1 is DFQATT and CDR2 is SNEGSKA (reference sequence). The CDR3 consists of 18 residues. V lost 1 base, J lost 0 bases, and 21 bases lay in between. The CDR3 region has the DNA TGCAGTGCTAGAGGGTATAGGGACCGAAGCCTTTTGAACACTGAAGCTTTCTTT. It encodes CSARGYRDRSLLNTEAFF.

This clonotype was found a few times. The genes are TRBV19 and TRBJ2-7; D gene uncertain. Germline V gives CDR1 LNHDA, CDR2 SQIVND (reference sequence). The V and J ends lost 3 bases and 2 bases respectively, with 11 bases between them. The CDR3 is 14 residues long. The CDR3 spells CASSMNSDPYEQYF. In DNA, the CDR3 is TGTGCCAGTAGTATGAATTCAGATCCCTACGAGCAGTACTTC.

A remark on this clonotype: One base away lies a much larger clone, so this may be a sequencing read error. The chain links TRBV28 to TRBJ2-4, with a possible D match to TRBD2 (7 bases). The CDR3 consists of 14 residues. The germline V and J ends were trimmed by 8 bases and 9 bases, with 20 bases remaining between them. Looked up from germline, CDR1 is MDHEN and CDR2 is SYDVKM. CDR3 nucleotides: TGTGCCAGCGGAGAGGGGGGGGTTGAAAGCATTCAGTACTTC. This encodes CASGEGGVESIQYF. Supplemented by reference TRBV28 and TRBJ2-4, the full variable domain reads DVKVTQSSRYLVKRTGEKVFLECVQDMDHENMFWYRQDPGLGLRLIYFSYDVKMKEKGDIPEGYSVSREKKERFSLILESASTNQTSMYLCASGEGGVESIQYFGAGTRLSVL.

This chain joins TRBV9 and TRBJ1-4; no clear D gene. The CDR3 contains 15 residues. Deletions cut 0 bases from V and 3 bases from J, with 9 bases between. Germline V gene sequence: CDR1 SGDLS, CDR2 YYNGEE. In DNA form, the CDR3 reads TGTGCCAGCAGCGTAGACGAGGGAGCTAATGAAAAACTGTTTTTT. It specifies CASSVDEGANEKLFF.

This clonotype was observed a few times. The chain links TRBV10-2 to TRBJ1-1; D is uncertain. The CDR3 is 14 amino acids. Germline assignment: CDR1 WSHSY and CDR2 SAAADI. Trimming removed 4 bases from V and 0 bases from J, with 9 bases in between. The CDR3 reads CASSVGGMNTEAFF. The CDR3 coding sequence is TGCGCCAGCAGTGTCGGTGGGATGAACACTGAAGCTTTCTTT.

This clonotype was picked up many times. The rearrangement uses TRBV3-1 and TRBJ2-3; no clear D. V was pared by 4 bases and J by 10 bases, with 12 bases between. The germline CDR1 and CDR2 sequences are LGHDT and YNNKEL (reference sequence). The CDR3 loop spans 12 amino acids. CDR3 sequence: CASSPRDVPQYF. DNA for the CDR3: TGTGCCAGCAGCCCTCGTGACGTCCCGCAGTATTTT.

This clonotype has a single count. At one end the junction does not follow the germline gene, possibly because of a read error. The chain uses TRBV4-1 and TRBJ2-5, with D possibly TRBD1 on 5 matching bases. CDR3 size: 15 residues. Germline lookup yields CDR1 MGHRA and CDR2 YSYEKL. The CDR3 DNA follows: TGCGCCAGCAGCCAAGATGGGGCAGGACAAGAGGCCCAGTACTTC. Its protein is CASSQDGAGQEAQYF.

This clonotype has more than one count but fewer than ten. The V gene is TRBV6-1, the J gene TRBJ1-6; D unclear. Germline CDR1 and CDR2: MNHNS and SASEGT. This CDR3 is built from 13 residues. V shed 6 bases and J shed 8 bases, with 11 bases lying between them. The CDR3 DNA reads TGTGCCAGCAGGGCCATAGCGGATTCACCCCTCCACTTT. Residues: CASRAIADSPLHF.

The table lists this clonotype with many counts. The V gene is TRBV20-1, the J gene TRBJ2-3, with TRBD2 matching 10 bases. The J segment lost 0 bases and the V segment lost 1 base, leaving 1 base of the junction unmatched. The CDR3 is 15 amino acids. Per germline, CDR1 DFQATT and CDR2 SNEGSKA (reference sequence). The CDR3 region has the DNA TGCAGTGCTAGAGGAGCGGGGGGGAGCACAGATACGCAGTATTTT. This gives the protein CSARGAGGSTDTQYF.

This chain joins TRBV4-1 and TRBJ1-6, with D maybe TRBD1 (5 bases). Germline V CDR1 and CDR2: MGHRA, YSYEKL. The CDR3 sequence is 17 residues long. Trimming stripped 4 bases from V and 0 bases from J, with 13 bases between. In DNA, the CDR3 is TGCGCCAGCAGCCCTGGGACGCAGAGCTCCTATAATTCACCCCTCCACTTT. It encodes CASSPGTQSSYNSPLHF.

This clonotype has at least ten counts. The gene calls are TRBV10-3 and TRBJ1-5; D remains unclear. The V gene's germline CDR1 is ENHRY and CDR2 SYGVKD. The V end lost 0 bases, the J end lost 6 bases, and 15 bases lay between the germline ends. This CDR3 region has 16 residues. The CDR3: CAISESGQDPRQPQHF. In DNA, the CDR3 is TGTGCCATCAGTGAGTCTGGGCAGGACCCCCGTCAGCCCCAGCATTTT.

This clonotype was counted only a few times. The rearrangement links TRBV6-2 or TRBV6-3 to TRBJ1-1; a weak D match, TRBD1 (6 bases). This CDR3 comprises 14 residues. V was clipped by 2 bases and J by 4 bases, with 11 bases between them. Germline V gives CDR1 MNHEY, CDR2 SVGEGT. The DNA for the CDR3 is TGTGCCAGCAGTTACGGGACATCCCGCACTGAAGCTTTCTTT. Residues: CASSYGTSRTEAFF.

This clonotype came up many times. The V and J genes are TRBV7-8 and TRBJ2-7, with TRBD1 as a possible D gene (5 bases). Trimming removed 1 base from V and 1 base from J, with 8 bases in between. Germline-derived CDR1 and CDR2 are SGHVS and FQNEAQ. This CDR3 is 14 amino acids long. CDR3 amino acids: CASSLVKGSYEQYF. The CDR3 DNA reads as TGTGCCAGCAGCTTAGTCAAGGGGTCCTACGAGCAGTACTTC.